This T cell receptor beta chain came from a study of cytomegalovirus exposure and HLA in healthy donors. Researchers ran the PCR with 60 Vbeta and 13 Jbeta primers. Sequencing was performed with immunoSEQ multiplex PCR; in TCRdb, only in-frame clones are kept and a portion is missing. The repertoire consists of approximately 140,000 clones, with roughly three quarters occurring once and the leading ten covering approximately 0.94%. A remark on this clone: Antigen specificity is unknown.

Study-wide findings and caveats: The listing of roughly 160 TCR beta chains classed them as cytomegalovirus-associated.

Per the germline V gene, CDR1 is SNHLY and CDR2 is FYNNEI. V shed 7 bases, J shed 0 bases, and the junction held 5 bases outside the gene matches. This CDR3 spans 15 amino acids. The chain uses TRBV2 and TRBJ2-3, with 9 bases identical to TRBD1. The clonotype was recovered from a woman aged 60 to 75 in good health and CMV-seronegative. The source material was PBMCs. The CDR3 DNA reads TGTGCCAGCACAGGGGGGACAGGGAGCACAGATACGCAGTATTTT. Protein product: CASTGGTGSTDTQYF.